This paragraph reports one T cell receptor (beta chain). In the source study's methods: Quantification of nucleated cells was approximated via reference gene primer amplification. This table comes from immunoSEQ multiplex PCR, and its TCRdb copy is limited to in-frame clones, with some not included. V, J and clone size are those of that table, while D and trimming were read from the DNA. The data hold about 320,000 clones, with 75% to 85% observed a single time. This CDR3 has 16 amino acids. Germline lookup yields CDR1 MGHRA and CDR2 YSYEKL. V trimming: 4 bases; J trimming: 7 bases; junction bases outside the gene matches: 15. The sample belongs to a study of blood T cell repertoires in COVID-19. As for the study in general: The study drew acute and convalescent COVID-19 samples from the United States, Italy and Spain. In each case, the material was cDNA or gDNA derived from T cells, B-cell-depleted T cells, or PBMCs.

The receptor's source is a human donor in a cohort sampled during active COVID-19. The sequenced sample was peripheral blood. The rearrangement links TRBV4-1 to TRBJ1-2; 7 nucleotides match TRBD1. The DNA of the CDR3 is TGCGCCAGCAGCCTCAGCTTCCGAGACAGGGCTGGTGGCTACACCTTC. It encodes CASSLSFRDRAGGYTF.